This entry lists 28 T cell receptor beta chains sequenced from one sample in a study of blood T cells in healthy people across ages. Sample-barcoded 5' priming and a J-beta primer mix drove a second PCR of about 7 to 11 cycles. TCRdb analysed the 5' RACE reads with MiXCR anew, one entry per CDR3 protein. The sample lists around 800,000 distinct CDR3 sequences; approximately 48% were seen once. Sequencing was carried out using blood. The source is a man between 60 and 75 years old in good health.

This rearrangement joins TRBV11-2 to TRBJ2-5; D is undetermined. The length of the CDR3 is 14 residues. Trimming left V 6 bases short and J 3 bases short, with 14 bases between. Per the germline V gene, CDR1 is SGHAT and CDR2 is FQNNGV. CDR3 bases: TGTGCCAGCAGTCCAATTGGACGGGAAGAGACCCAGTACTTC. Translating it yields CASSPIGREETQYF.

This clonotype was recorded at least ten times. CDR3 loop: CSALDRAKNIQYF. The CDR3 DNA reads as TGCAGCGCCCTGGACAGGGCCAAAAACATTCAGTACTTC. The chain recombines TRBV29-1 with TRBJ2-4; 7 nucleotides align to TRBD1. The germline gives CDR1 SQVTM, CDR2 ANQGSEA. With V trimmed by 7 bases and J by 1 base, 4 bases remained unmatched. This CDR3 spans 13 amino acids.

J is TRBJ1-4 and V is TRBV5-1, with 7 bases aligning to TRBD1. The CDR3 loop spans 17 amino acids. Looked up from germline, CDR1 is SGHRS and CDR2 is YFSETQ. V gave up 4 bases and J gave up 2 bases; unmatched junction bases: 11. The CDR3 coding sequence is TGCGCCAGCAGCGTCAGACAGGGATGGAGGACTAATGAAAAACTGTTTTTT. Amino acids: CASSVRQGWRTNEKLFF.

V usage is TRBV15 and J usage is TRBJ1-6; the match to TRBD1 covers 7 bases. The CDR3 runs 14 residues. V lost 1 base to trimming and J lost 8 bases; unmatched junction nucleotides: 2. The germline V gene encodes CDR1 LNHNV and CDR2 YYDKDF (reference sequence). The CDR3 reads CATSRGQGDSPLHF. CDR3 sequence (DNA): TGTGCCACCAGCAGAGGACAGGGAGATTCACCCCTCCACTTT.

V and J are TRBV29-1 and TRBJ1-4; D unresolved. The germline V gene has CDR1 SQVTM and CDR2 ANQGSEA. The CDR3 consists of 13 residues. Trimming took 3 bases from V and 4 from J, leaving 9 bases between them. The CDR3 loop is CSVDLLGNEKLFF. The CDR3 region has the DNA TGCAGCGTTGACCTACTTGGTAATGAAAAACTGTTTTTT.

This clonotype was observed a handful of times. The chain joins TRBV3-1 to TRBJ2-1; 7 nucleotides agree with TRBD1. The CDR3 consists of 14 residues. The germline gives CDR1 LGHDT, CDR2 YNNKEL (reference sequence). Unmatched junction bases numbered 6, after V lost 0 bases and J lost 10 bases. The CDR3 region is CASSQDPGGVEQFF. CDR3 DNA: TGTGCCAGCAGCCAAGACCCAGGGGGTGTAGAGCAGTTCTTC.

With regard to this clonotype: A much more abundant neighbour one base away suggests this may be a read error. This chain uses TRBV2 with TRBJ1-2; D is perhaps TRBD1 (5 bases). Germline V gene sequence: CDR1 SNHLY, CDR2 FYNNEI. V was clipped by 7 bases and J by 13 bases, with 19 bases between them. The CDR3 is made up of 12 amino acids. The CDR3 spells CASTTATVSCTF. Written as DNA, the CDR3 is TGTGCCAGCACCACCGCGACAGTTAGCTGCACCTTC.

This clonotype was seen only once. This rearrangement joins TRBV20-1 to TRBJ2-3; possibly TRBD2 for D (6 bases). Germline assignment: CDR1 DFQATT and CDR2 SNEGSKA (reference sequence). The ends were cut back, 2 bases at V and 6 bases at J, with 12 bases in the middle. The CDR3 is 13 residues long. The CDR3 reads CSARLLATDTQYF. In DNA, the CDR3 is TGCAGTGCTAGATTACTAGCAACTGATACGCAGTATTTT.

Details on this clonotype: An end of the junction differs from the germline gene, which may be a read error. The chain employs TRBV9 and TRBJ2-5, with TRBD1 as a possible D gene (6 bases). In germline, CDR1 is SGDLS, CDR2 YYNGEE. This CDR3 spans 17 amino acids. CDR3 DNA sequence: TGTGCCAGAAGCGTACCTCAGGGGCTTGGGGGACAAGAGACCCAGTACTTC. Translating it yields CARSVPQGLGGQETQYF.

This chain joins TRBV15 and TRBJ2-7, with D perhaps TRBD1 (5 bases). Germline lookup yields CDR1 LNHNV and CDR2 YYDKDF (reference sequence). Trimming cost V 1 base and J 2 bases, with 9 bases left between them. The CDR3 runs to 14 residues. The CDR3 nucleotides are TGTGCCACCAGCAGAGCCACAGGCCCCTACGAGCAGTACTTC. This gives the protein CATSRATGPYEQYF.

V gene TRBV6-6 combines with J gene TRBJ2-6; 7 bases map to TRBD1. Per germline, CDR1 MNHNY and CDR2 SVGAGI (reference sequence). The J segment lost 1 base and the V segment lost 6 bases, leaving 9 bases of the junction unmatched. CDR3 length: 17 residues. Written as DNA, the CDR3 is TGTGCCAGCAGAAATCCGGGACAGATATCTGGGGCCAACGTCCTGACTTTC. Translated, it gives CASRNPGQISGANVLTF.

The CDR3 protein is CASSFDTAGFYEQYF. For the CDR3, the DNA is TGTGCCAGCAGCTTTGACACCGCCGGATTCTACGAGCAGTACTTC. This chain connects TRBV7-2 to TRBJ2-5; unclear D gene. Gene TRBJ2-7 matches the end of the DNA better, so the J call may be wrong. Germline-derived CDR1 and CDR2 are SGHTA and FQGNSA. This CDR3 region has 15 residues.

The chain carries TRBV7-8 and TRBJ1-2; D uncertain. V was trimmed by 1 base and J by 5 bases, leaving 11 bases between them. This CDR3 is built from 14 residues. Per germline, CDR1 SGHVS and CDR2 FQNEAQ. In DNA form, the CDR3 reads TGTGCCAGCAGCTTAGAATACGAAGGGTATGGCTACACCTTC. It translates to CASSLEYEGYGYTF.

In nucleotides, the CDR3 is TGCGCCAGCAGCAACCAACACACGGGGAACACTGAAGCTTTCTTT. It codes for CASSNQHTGNTEAFF. The V gene is TRBV5-1, the J gene TRBJ1-1; D gene unclear. From germline, CDR1 is SGHRS and CDR2 YFSETQ. The ends were cut back, 4 bases at V and 1 base at J, with 14 bases in the middle. The CDR3 is 15 residues long.

This clonotype was detected only a few times. This chain uses TRBV12-3 or TRBV12-4 with TRBJ2-2, with D possibly matching TRBD2 (5 bases). The ends were cut back, 0 bases at V and 5 bases at J, with 16 bases in the middle. This CDR3 contains 17 residues. CDR3 sequence (DNA): TGTGCCAGCAGTTTAGCGCGTCCCGGGGAGAGGACCGGGGAGCTGTTTTTT. It yields the protein CASSLARPGERTGELFF.

This clonotype has at least ten counts. The chain recombines TRBV7-6 with TRBJ2-5; TRBD1 aligns across 11 bases. Germline V gene data show CDR1 as SGHVS and CDR2 as FNYEAQ. The CDR3 is made up of 15 amino acids. J was trimmed by 11 bases and V by 1 base; bases with no gene match: 9. CDR3 DNA: TGTGCCAGCAGCTTAGGGACAGGGGGCTACAATGAGCAGTACTTC. It encodes CASSLGTGGYNEQYF.

This chain uses TRBV14 with TRBJ2-7; D may be TRBD2 (7 bases). Trimming pared 6 bases from V and 2 bases from J, leaving 14 bases between. This CDR3 is 14 amino acids long. Germline loops: CDR1 SGHDN, CDR2 FVKESK. This CDR3 is CASRGGGPTYEQYF. The CDR3 nucleotides are TGTGCCAGCAGAGGGGGGGGCCCCACCTACGAGCAGTACTTC.

The V call is TRBV15, the J call TRBJ2-2; D not resolved. The V end lost 6 bases, the J end lost 7 bases, and 12 bases lay between the germline ends. The germline gives CDR1 LNHNV, CDR2 YYDKDF (reference sequence). The CDR3 consists of 13 residues. This CDR3 reads CATSPFNDGELFF. Written as DNA, the CDR3 is TGTGCCACCAGTCCCTTTAACGACGGGGAGCTGTTTTTT.

The chain combines TRBV20-1 with TRBJ2-3; D may correspond to TRBD1 or TRBD2 (5 bases each). Germline-derived CDR1 and CDR2 are DFQATT and SNEGSKA (reference sequence). The germline V and J ends were trimmed by 6 bases and 6 bases, with 16 bases remaining between them. The CDR3 has 13 amino acids. CDR3 sequence reads: CSARIRDGDTQYF. In DNA form, the CDR3 reads TGCAGTGCCCGGATTCGGGACGGGGATACGCAGTATTTT.

The chain uses TRBV11-2 and TRBJ2-3; the D is unclear. CDR1 is SGHAT, CDR2 FQNNGV, per germline. The length of the CDR3 is 15 residues. The germline V and J ends were trimmed by 6 bases and 6 bases, with 19 bases remaining between them. In DNA, the CDR3 is TGTGCCAGCAGTTGGTTAGGTGGGGATTCCGATACGCAGTATTTT. It yields the protein CASSWLGGDSDTQYF. The full variable domain, in which reference TRBV11-2 and TRBJ2-3 provide the parts outside the CDR3, is EAGVAQSPRYKIIEKRQSVAFWCNPISGHATLYWYQQILGQGPKLLIQFQNNGVVDDSQLPKDRFSAERLKGVDSTLKIQPAKLEDSAVYLCASSWLGGDSDTQYFGPGTRLTVL.

The rearrangement uses TRBV7-9 and TRBJ2-1; 9 bases line up with TRBD1. V gave up 7 bases and J gave up 7 bases; unmatched junction bases: 14. This CDR3 is 16 amino acids long. The germline V gene has CDR1 SEHNR and CDR2 FQNEAQ (reference sequence). This CDR3 reads CASTLMGGTGQNEQFF. CDR3 coding DNA: TGTGCCAGCACCCTCATGGGGGGGACAGGGCAGAATGAGCAGTTCTTC. The full variable domain, completed using reference TRBV7-9 and TRBJ2-1, is DTGVSQNPRHKITKRGQNVTFRCDPISEHNRLYWYRQTLGQGPEFLTYFQNEAQLEKSRLLSDRFSAERPKGSFSTLEIQRTEQGDSAMYLCASTLMGGTGQNEQFFGPGTRLTVL.

This clonotype has more than one count but fewer than ten. V gene TRBV5-1 combines with J gene TRBJ2-7; 8 bases match TRBD1. Germline V CDR1 and CDR2: SGHRS, YFSETQ. This CDR3 is built from 14 residues. The V segment lost 4 bases and the J segment 3 bases; nucleotides outside the gene matches: 6. DNA for the CDR3: TGCGCCAGCAGCGTCACACAGGGGGTCTACGAGCAGTACTTC. Translating it yields CASSVTQGVYEQYF.

Of note for this clonotype: The conserved phenylalanine or tryptophan normally closing the CDR3 is absent here, so this likely arose from a read error. The chain employs TRBV6-5 and TRBJ2-1, with D possibly being TRBD1 or TRBD2 (5 bases each). Deletions cut 6 bases from V and 2 bases from J, with 17 bases between. The germline gives CDR1 MNHEY, CDR2 SVGAGI. The CDR3 length is 16 residues. The DNA for the CDR3 is TGTGCCAGCAGACCCTTGATTGGGGACGCCTACAATGAGCAGTTCCTC. The encoded protein is CASRPLIGDAYNEQFL.

The J gene is TRBJ2-3, the V gene TRBV7-2; no definite D call. The CDR3 spans 16 residues. Germline V gene lookup returns CDR1 SGHTA and CDR2 FQGNSA. V was clipped by 4 bases and J by 0 bases, with 14 bases between them. CDR3 DNA: TGTGCCAGCAGCTCCCGACCTTACCTTAGCACAGATACGCAGTATTTT. This encodes CASSSRPYLSTDTQYF.

Of note for this clonotype: This CDR3 fails to terminate in the conserved phenylalanine or tryptophan, so it likely reflects a read error. The chain couples TRBV25-1 to TRBJ2-5; 9 bases map to TRBD2. V was clipped by 3 bases and J by 2 bases; unmatched bases: 10. The CDR3 sequence is 17 residues long. The germline V gene encodes CDR1 MGHDK and CDR2 SYGVNS. CDR3 sequence: CASSDSVAGGPQETQYI. The CDR3 nucleotides read TGTGCCAGCAGTGACTCCGTTGCGGGGGGGCCTCAAGAGACCCAGTACATC.

The chain couples TRBV12-3 or TRBV12-4 to TRBJ2-3; D remains unclear. V was shortened by 2 bases and J by 1 base, with 10 bases between the two germline ends. The CDR3 spans 15 residues. The CDR3 protein is CASSLQRLRTDTQYF. In DNA form, the CDR3 reads TGTGCCAGCAGTTTACAAAGACTGCGCACAGATACGCAGTATTTT.

This chain links TRBV20-1 with TRBJ1-5, with a weak D call TRBD1 (6 bases). The CDR3 covers 15 residues. Trimming pared 3 bases from V and 4 bases from J, leaving 16 bases between. Germline V gene sequence: CDR1 DFQATT, CDR2 SNEGSKA (reference sequence). CDR3 nucleotide sequence: TGCAGTGCTAGGAAAATAGGACAGCTTAATCAGCCCCAGCATTTT. It translates to CSARKIGQLNQPQHF.

V usage is TRBV12-3 or TRBV12-4 and J usage is TRBJ1-5; the match to TRBD1 covers 11 bases. V shed 5 bases and J 2 bases; nucleotides not matched to a gene: 8. The CDR3 has 17 amino acids. The CDR3 bases are TGTGCCAGCAGTCCTACGGACAGGGGGCTTGGCAATCAGCCCCAGCATTTT. Amino acids: CASSPTDRGLGNQPQHF.